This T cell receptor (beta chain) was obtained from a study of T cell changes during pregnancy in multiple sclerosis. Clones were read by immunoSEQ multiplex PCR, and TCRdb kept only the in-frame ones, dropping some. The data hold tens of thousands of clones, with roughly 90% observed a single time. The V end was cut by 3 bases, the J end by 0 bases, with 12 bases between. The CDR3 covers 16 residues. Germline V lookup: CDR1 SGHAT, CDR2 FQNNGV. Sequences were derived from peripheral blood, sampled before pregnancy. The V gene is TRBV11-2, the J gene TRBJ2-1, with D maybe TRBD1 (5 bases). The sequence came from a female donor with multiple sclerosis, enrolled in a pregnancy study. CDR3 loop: CASSFGRASSYNEQFF. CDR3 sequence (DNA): TGTGCCAGCAGCTTCGGCAGGGCGAGCTCCTACAATGAGCAGTTCTTC. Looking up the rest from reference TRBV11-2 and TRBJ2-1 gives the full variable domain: EAGVAQSPRYKIIEKRQSVAFWCNPISGHATLYWYQQILGQGPKLLIQFQNNGVVDDSQLPKDRFSAERLKGVDSTLKIQPAKLEDSAVYLCASSFGRASSYNEQFFGPGTRLTVL.